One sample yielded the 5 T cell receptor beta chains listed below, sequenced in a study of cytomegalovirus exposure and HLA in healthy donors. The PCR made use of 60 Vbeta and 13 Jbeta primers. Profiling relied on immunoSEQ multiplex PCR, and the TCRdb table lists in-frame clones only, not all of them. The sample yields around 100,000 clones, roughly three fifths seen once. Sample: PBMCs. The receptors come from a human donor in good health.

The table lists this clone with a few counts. CDR3 sequence reads: CASSPSRTGNNYGYTF. DNA for the CDR3: TGTGCCAGCAGCCCCTCCAGGACGGGGAATAACTATGGCTACACCTTC. The chain has TRBV28 and TRBJ1-2, with D unresolved. The V gene lost 6 bases and the J gene lost 1 base, with 18 bases spanning the gap. This CDR3 comprises 16 residues. Germline V gives CDR1 MDHEN, CDR2 SYDVKM.

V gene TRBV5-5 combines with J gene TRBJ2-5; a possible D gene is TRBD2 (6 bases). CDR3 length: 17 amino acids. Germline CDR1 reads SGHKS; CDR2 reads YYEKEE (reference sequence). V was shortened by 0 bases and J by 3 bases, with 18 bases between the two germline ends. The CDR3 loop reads CASSLVTGVYGEETQYF. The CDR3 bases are TGTGCCAGCAGCTTGGTGACGGGGGTTTACGGGGAAGAGACCCAGTACTTC.

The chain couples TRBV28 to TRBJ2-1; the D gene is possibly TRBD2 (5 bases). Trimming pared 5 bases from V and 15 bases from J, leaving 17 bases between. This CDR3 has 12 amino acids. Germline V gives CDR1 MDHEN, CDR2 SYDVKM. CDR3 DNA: TGTGCCAGCAGTGTGGAGTATGGAGCGGTGTTCTTC. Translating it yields CASSVEYGAVFF.

In nucleotides, the CDR3 is TGTGCCAGTAGTATATGGCAGAACGACTACACCTTC. Amino acids: CASSIWQNDYTF. The genes are TRBV19 and TRBJ1-2; no reliable D call. Germline CDR1 LNHDA, CDR2 SQIVND (reference sequence). V lost 2 bases and J lost 10, with 11 bases in between. This CDR3 contains 12 residues.

CDR3 residues: CASSGTSDEQYF. The CDR3 DNA reads as TGTGCCAGCAGCGGGACTAGCGACGAGCAGTACTTC. The chain carries TRBV7-9 and TRBJ2-7; 10 bases match TRBD2. From germline, CDR1 is SEHNR and CDR2 FQNEAQ (reference sequence). CDR3 size: 12 residues. The trim removed 5 bases at V and 5 bases at J, leaving 0 bases unmatched.